The 28 T cell receptor beta chains below were found in one sample sequenced in a study of shared clonotypes between healthy human individuals. Clones were read by immunoSEQ multiplex PCR, and TCRdb kept only the in-frame ones, dropping some. The sample lists fewer than 650,000 clones, 70% to 80% seen once, with over 10% in the top ten. Source material: PBMCs. The source is a woman aged 35 to 49 in good health. Some clones in this sample may be carry-over from other donors' samples.

The CDR3 nucleotides read TGCGCCAGCAGCGTGAATGGGGGAGGATCCTACAATGAGCAGTTCTTC. It translates to CASSVNGGGSYNEQFF. The V call is TRBV5-1, the J call TRBJ2-1; maybe TRBD2 (6 bases). V was cut by 4 bases and J by 1 base, with 15 bases left in between. The germline V gene has CDR1 SGHRS and CDR2 YFSETQ. The CDR3 spans 16 residues.

The rearrangement joins TRBV28 to TRBJ2-3; 8 bases match TRBD2. This CDR3 comprises 16 residues. Germline V gene data show CDR1 as MDHEN and CDR2 as SYDVKM. Unmatched junction bases numbered 10, after V lost 5 bases and J lost 3 bases. CDR3 nucleotides: TGTGCCAGCAGTCCCCCGGGGGGGGTCGGGACAGATACGCAGTATTTT. This gives the protein CASSPPGGVGTDTQYF.

This clone was recorded many times. V usage is TRBV19 and J usage is TRBJ1-1; 8 nucleotides agree with TRBD1. The CDR3 sequence is 14 residues long. J gave up 3 bases and V 6 bases, and 6 bases lay outside the gene matches. Germline CDR1 LNHDA, CDR2 SQIVND (reference sequence). CDR3 sequence: CASSDRGVYTEAFF. In DNA, the CDR3 is TGTGCCAGTAGCGACAGGGGAGTTTACACTGAAGCTTTCTTT.

The J gene is TRBJ2-1, the V gene TRBV7-2; D remains ambiguous. This CDR3 comprises 13 residues. The ends were cut back, 3 bases at V and 10 bases at J, with 13 bases in the middle. Germline V gene lookup returns CDR1 SGHTA and CDR2 FQGNSA. CDR3 residues: CASSLDQEAEQFF. CDR3 DNA: TGTGCCAGCAGCTTGGATCAGGAAGCCGAGCAGTTCTTC. Variable domain in full (rest from reference TRBV7-2 and TRBJ2-1): GAGVSQSPSNKVTEKGKDVELRCDPISGHTALYWYRQSLGQGLEFLIYFQGNSAPDKSGLPSDRFSAERTGGSVSTLTIQRTQQEDSAVYLCASSLDQEAEQFFGPGTRLTVL.

This clone was picked up many times. This rearrangement joins TRBV19 to TRBJ2-7; D is unclear. The CDR3 length is 13 residues. The V gene's germline CDR1 is LNHDA and CDR2 SQIVND (reference sequence). Trimming pared 9 bases from V and 2 bases from J, leaving 14 bases between. CDR3 coding DNA: TGTGCCAGCCGACACACGGGCGCCTACGAGCAGTACTTC. Protein: CASRHTGAYEQYF.

The chain is built from TRBV6-1 and TRBJ2-2; D call uncertain. The germline CDR1 and CDR2 sequences are MNHNS and SASEGT. The CDR3 length is 14 residues. V was trimmed by 3 bases and J by 4 bases, leaving 9 bases between them. The CDR3 nucleotides are TGTGCCAGCAGTGATGGGGTTGGCACCGGGGAGCTGTTTTTT. Its protein product is CASSDGVGTGELFF.

A note on this clone: This clone may be a read error of a much larger clone one base away. CDR3 in amino acids: CASSQTAGLTSSGYNF. The CDR3 DNA reads as TGCGCCAGCAGCCAGACCGCGGGACTCACCTCTTCTGGCTACAACTTC. This chain links TRBV4-3 with TRBJ1-2, with D maybe TRBD1 (5 bases). The CDR3 totals 16 residues. From germline, CDR1 is LGHNA and CDR2 YSLEER.

This clone came up a few times. This chain joins TRBV5-4 and TRBJ2-4; D uncertain. Germline loops: CDR1 SGHNT, CDR2 YYREEE (reference sequence). Trimming pared 0 bases from V and 0 bases from J, leaving 4 bases between. This CDR3 is built from 14 residues. CDR3 bases: TGTGCCAGCAGCTTGGGGACAGCCAAAAACATTCAGTACTTC. As protein: CASSLGTAKNIQYF.

A word on this clone: A much larger clonotype is one base distant, so this may be a read error. The same CDR3 can be traced to other DNA sequences in this sample. The CDR3 loop is CAWSVLGDQPQHF. In DNA form, the CDR3 reads TGTGCCTGGAGTGTGCTTGGGGACCAGCCCCAGCATTTT. The chain has TRBV30 and TRBJ1-5, with a possible D match to TRBD1 (5 bases). Germline V CDR1 and CDR2: GTSNPN, SVGIG (reference sequence). With 0 bases removed from V and 7 bases from J, the gap between germline ends came to 10 bases. This CDR3 region has 13 residues.

This clone has only a few counts. This sequence may be a read error, since a much larger clone differs from it by one base. The chain carries TRBV10-2 and TRBJ1-2, with 9 bases identical to TRBD1. The CDR3 totals 13 residues. The germline V gene encodes CDR1 WSHSY and CDR2 SAAADI. In DNA, the CDR3 is TGCGCCGGCAGCCGACAGGGGGACTATGGCTACACCTTC. It yields the protein CAGSRQGDYGYTF.

V is TRBV19 and J is TRBJ2-7; D gene uncertain. Per the germline V gene, CDR1 is LNHDA and CDR2 is SQIVND (reference sequence). Trimming shortened V by 1 base and J by 2 bases, and 9 bases separated the two germline ends. This CDR3 region has 14 residues. Here the CDR3 DNA reads TGTGCCAGTAGTATAGGTCGTGGGGCCTACGAGCAGTACTTC. Its translation is CASSIGRGAYEQYF.

V and J are TRBV6-6 and TRBJ2-7; 8 positions agree with TRBD2. J gave up 2 bases and V 5 bases, and 11 bases lay outside the gene matches. The CDR3 runs 16 residues. CDR1 is MNHNY, CDR2 SVGAGI, per germline (reference sequence). CDR3 residues: CASSPLAGYPTYEQYF. The CDR3, as DNA: TGTGCCAGCAGTCCATTAGCGGGATACCCAACCTACGAGCAGTACTTC.

A word on this clone: The identical CDR3 is also encoded by other nucleotide sequences in the sample. The J gene is TRBJ2-4, the V gene TRBV7-2, with TRBD2 as a possible D gene (5 bases). CDR3 length equals 18 residues. CDR1 is SGHTA and CDR2 is FQGNSA in the germline V gene. Trimming removed 5 bases from V and 0 bases from J, with 20 bases in between. The chain's CDR3 is CASSPRGGYKLAKNIQYF. The CDR3 nucleotides read TGTGCCAGCAGCCCCCGTGGAGGATATAAACTAGCCAAAAACATTCAGTACTTC.

The rearrangement uses TRBV28 and TRBJ2-5; 8 bases align to TRBD1. From germline, CDR1 is MDHEN and CDR2 SYDVKM. The ends lost 5 bases at V and 1 base at J; junction bases unmatched: 3. The CDR3 is 14 residues long. CDR3 in DNA: TGTGCCAGCAGTACGACAGGGGTCCAAGAGACCCAGTACTTC. Translating it yields CASSTTGVQETQYF.

The genes are TRBV18 and TRBJ1-1, with a tentative D call TRBD1 (6 bases). Germline V gene data show CDR1 as KGHSH and CDR2 as LQKENI. V was cut by 0 bases and J by 6 bases, with 17 bases left in between. The CDR3 covers 16 residues. CDR3 DNA: TGTGCCAGCTCACCACCGGTTTCTACAGGGCGGGCTGAAGCTTTCTTT. Encoded protein: CASSPPVSTGRAEAFF.

The chain combines TRBV28 with TRBJ1-1; TRBD1 might be the D (6 bases). V was clipped by 2 bases and J by 7 bases, with 14 bases between them. Germline CDR1 and CDR2: MDHEN and SYDVKM. The CDR3 extends over 14 amino acids. The CDR3 reads CASSLPQGGLEAFF. In nucleotides, the CDR3 is TGTGCCAGCAGTTTACCCCAAGGGGGACTTGAAGCTTTCTTT.

In its sample, this clone was seen once. The chain has TRBV28 and TRBJ2-7; possibly TRBD1 for D (5 bases). This CDR3 region has 12 residues. Trimming took off 5 bases at V and 3 bases at J, with 8 bases between the two ends. Looked up from germline, CDR1 is MDHEN and CDR2 is SYDVKM. The CDR3 sequence is CASSETDYEQYF. For the CDR3, the DNA is TGTGCCAGCAGTGAGACAGACTACGAGCAGTACTTC.

V is TRBV28 and J is TRBJ2-7; 10 bases map to TRBD1. Germline lookup yields CDR1 MDHEN and CDR2 SYDVKM. The CDR3 is 16 residues long. The trim removed 4 bases at V and 0 bases at J, leaving 6 bases unmatched. The CDR3 coding sequence is TGTGCCAGCAGTTCACCCGGACAGGGGGGCTCCTACGAGCAGTACTTC. Protein: CASSSPGQGGSYEQYF.

The rearrangement uses TRBV14 and TRBJ1-2; possible D gene TRBD1, 6 bases. The CDR3 loop spans 14 amino acids. V was shortened by 3 bases and J by 4 bases, with 12 bases between the two germline ends. Germline CDR1 SGHDN, CDR2 FVKESK. The CDR3 region is CASSQLRGGYGYTF. In DNA form, the CDR3 reads TGTGCCAGCAGCCAGCTCAGGGGAGGCTATGGCTACACCTTC.

A remark on this clone: Germline is not matched at one junction end, which may reflect a read error. The CDR3 DNA follows: TGTGCTAGCAGCCCTTCCGGGACAAACCAAGAGACCCAGTACTTC. This sequence encodes CASSPSGTNQETQYF. This chain links TRBV7-7 with TRBJ2-5; a weak D match, TRBD1 (6 bases). In germline, CDR1 is SSHAT, CDR2 FNYEAQ (reference sequence). CDR3 size: 15 residues.

The table lists this clone with a count of one. The CDR3: CASSPGTPTNEKLFF. The CDR3 region has the DNA TGTGCCAGCTCACCAGGGACACCAACTAATGAAAAACTGTTTTTT. The rearrangement links TRBV18 to TRBJ1-4; D perhaps matches TRBD1 (6 bases). The CDR3 sequence is 15 residues long. V lost 2 bases and J lost 0, with 7 bases in between. Germline CDR1 KGHSH, CDR2 LQKENI.

The gene calls are TRBV1 and TRBJ2-5; TRBD2 is taken as the D call from the table, unchecked against the DNA. The J call may be faulty, since TRBJ2-7 better matches the DNA end. TRBV1 is labeled a pseudogene. The CDR3 is 16 residues long. The CDR3, as DNA: TGCACCAGCAGCCACAAGCTTATAACTGCCCACTACGAGCAGTACTTC. This sequence encodes CTSSHKLITAHYEQYF.

The chain combines TRBV5-6 with TRBJ2-7, with a possible D match to TRBD1 (5 bases). Germline V gives CDR1 SGHDT, CDR2 YYEEEE. Trimming took off 0 bases at V and 3 bases at J, with 13 bases between the two ends. The CDR3 runs 15 residues. CDR3 region: CASSLGWGRNYEQYF. DNA for the CDR3: TGTGCCAGCAGCTTGGGCTGGGGCAGAAACTACGAGCAGTACTTC.

With respect to this clone: Given a much more abundant clone one base away, this may be a read error. The CDR3 sequence is CASSLGNGYNEQFF. The DNA of the CDR3 is TGTGCCAGCAGCTTGGGAAACGGCTACAATGAGCAGTTCTTC. V is TRBV7-9 and J is TRBJ2-1; D call uncertain. The germline V gene encodes CDR1 SEHNR and CDR2 FQNEAQ (reference sequence). V lost 3 bases and J 3 bases, leaving 9 bases between the germline ends. This CDR3 has 14 residues.

This clone was seen a handful of times. Other DNA sequences in the same sample also yield this CDR3. The chain carries TRBV7-8 and TRBJ2-7; 11 nucleotides line up with TRBD2. The junction had 1 base not matched to a gene; V was cut back by 2 bases and J by 4 bases. CDR1 SGHVS and CDR2 FQNEAQ come from the germline V gene. This CDR3 is 14 amino acids long. The CDR3 protein is CASSLTSGSYEQYF. In nucleotides, the CDR3 is TGTGCCAGCAGCTTAACTAGCGGGAGTTACGAGCAGTACTTC.

This clone showed up just a few times. This sequence joins TRBV19 and TRBJ2-2, with a tentative D call TRBD1 (7 bases). This CDR3 is built from 15 residues. The germline gives CDR1 LNHDA, CDR2 SQIVND (reference sequence). V was shortened by 5 bases and J by 5 bases, with 15 bases between the two germline ends. CDR3 coding DNA: TGTGCCAGTAGTCAGAGACAGGGAGGTACCGGGGAGCTGTTTTTT. This translates into CASSQRQGGTGELFF.

This chain uses TRBV5-1 with TRBJ1-1; possibly TRBD1 for D (5 bases). Germline V gives CDR1 SGHRS, CDR2 YFSETQ. CDR3 size: 15 residues. V lost 4 bases to trimming and J lost 1 base, with 14 bases between them. In DNA form, the CDR3 reads TGCGCCAGCAGCCTACATGGGGACTGGAACACTGAAGCTTTCTTT. Translating it yields CASSLHGDWNTEAFF.

V is TRBV6-5 and J is TRBJ2-7; D not resolved. The germline V gene encodes CDR1 MNHEY and CDR2 SVGAGI. V was clipped by 5 bases and J by 0 bases, with 14 bases between them. This CDR3 spans 15 amino acids. The CDR3 region is CASSQTTDLSYEQYF. For the CDR3, the DNA is TGTGCCAGCAGTCAGACGACTGATCTCTCCTACGAGCAGTACTTC.